Sequencing of this TCR beta chain was carried out in a study of blood T cell repertoires in COVID-19 (dated by TCRdb to about 2020). For context, the study as a whole: Collaborator samples came from the United States, Italy and Spain and covered acute and convalescent phases of COVID-19. The material from the prospective study consisted of cDNA or gDNA derived from T cells, B-cell-depleted T cells, or PBMCs. Subjects who had been exposed to COVID-19, were actively infected with it, or had recovered from it provided the deeply sampled blood TCRbeta repertoires that made up the dataset. The repertoires were made available in a free public database intended to serve as a resource for research on the immune response to SARS-CoV-2. Samples came from the ongoing ImmuneRACE study (first 160 participants) plus 1,254 subjects from 6 global collaborators. Sample metadata almost always included a de-identified subject ID, COVID-19 status, age in years and sex. HLA class I and class II types, where available, came from metadata supplied by the sample provider rather than from assay-based typing. Here is what the overall study found, with its caveats: The amount of clinical and demographic metadata varied by source and participant and was provided uncurated.

Each collaborating institution followed its own protocols to collect whole blood in K2EDTA tubes. For TCRbeta analysis, collaborators shipped samples in one of three forms: frozen whole blood, isolated PBMCs, or DNA extracted from either of those sample types. CDR3 length: 12 amino acids, cysteine to phenylalanine. Just CDR3 DNA is preserved here, 36 bases in frame from base 1. A distance of 4 bases separates the germline ends of V and J, which lose 3 bases and 2 bases respectively. Notes on this clone: Its antigen specificity is not known. Qualities for individual bases were not recorded, and no much larger clone is one base off.

TCRbeta CDR3 regions were amplified from genomic DNA using the immunoSEQ Assay, a bias-controlled multiplex PCR. As for the original processing: The number of nucleated cells in each sample was estimated by amplification of reference gene primers within the assay. To quantify the absolute abundance of each unique TCRbeta CDR3 rearrangement, sequence reads were collapsed and filtered. For each sample, productive Simpson clonality was calculated as the square root of Simpson's diversity index over productive rearrangements. Not all clones reach the TCRdb copy of this immuneACCESS table, which keeps in-frame sequences only. Checked studies attribute under half of the gap to unresolved V genes and leave the rest unexplained. Clonal size and the V and J genes are those of that table, whereas D and trimming came from the DNA. Within this sample are over 95,000 clones, with less than 85% of them counted one time only. The ten largest make up around 13% of the sample.

The rearrangement combines TRBV12-3 or TRBV12-4 with TRBJ1-1; the D gene is not confidently resolved. This TCR was recovered from a human donor in a cohort sampled during active COVID-19. The sequencing input was peripheral blood. CDR3 protein: CASSFSNTEAFF. The DNA sequence reads TGTGCCAGCAGTTTTAGTAACACTGAAGCTTTCTTT.